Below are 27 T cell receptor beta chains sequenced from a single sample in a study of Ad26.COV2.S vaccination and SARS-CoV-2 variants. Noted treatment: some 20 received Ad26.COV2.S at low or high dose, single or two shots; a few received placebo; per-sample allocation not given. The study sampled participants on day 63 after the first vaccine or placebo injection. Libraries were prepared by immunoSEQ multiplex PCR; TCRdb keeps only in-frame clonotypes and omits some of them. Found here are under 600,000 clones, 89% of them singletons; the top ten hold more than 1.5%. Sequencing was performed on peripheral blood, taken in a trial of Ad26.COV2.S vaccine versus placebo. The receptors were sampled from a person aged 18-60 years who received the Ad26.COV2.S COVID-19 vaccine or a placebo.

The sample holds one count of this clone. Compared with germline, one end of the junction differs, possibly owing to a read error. CDR3 in amino acids: CASSALEGLHFF. DNA of the CDR3: TGTGCCAGCTCAGCCCTGGAGGGGCTCCACTTCTTC. The chain uses TRBV18 and TRBJ2-7; a weak D match, TRBD2 (6 bases). There are 12 residues in the CDR3. Germline CDR1 KGHSH, CDR2 LQKENI.

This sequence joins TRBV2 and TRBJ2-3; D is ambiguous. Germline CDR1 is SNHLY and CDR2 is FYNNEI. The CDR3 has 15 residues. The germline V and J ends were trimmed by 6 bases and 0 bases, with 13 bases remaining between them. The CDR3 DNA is TGTGCCAGCAGCAAATATCAAGGTAGCACAGATACGCAGTATTTT. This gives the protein CASSKYQGSTDTQYF.

The CDR3 sequence is CASSRDGVTDTQYF. CDR3 in DNA: TGTGCCAGCAGCCGGGACGGAGTCACAGATACGCAGTATTTT. The chain couples TRBV7-3 to TRBJ2-3, with D perhaps given as TRBD1 or TRBD2 (5 bases each). From germline, CDR1 is SGHTA and CDR2 FQGTGA. CDR3 length: 14 residues. Trimming removed 5 bases at V and 2 bases at J, with 11 bases between.

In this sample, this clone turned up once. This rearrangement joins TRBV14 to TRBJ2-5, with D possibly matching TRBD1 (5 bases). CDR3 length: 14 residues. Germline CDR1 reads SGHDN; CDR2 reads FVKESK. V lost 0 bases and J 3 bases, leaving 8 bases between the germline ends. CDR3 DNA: TGTGCCAGCAGCCAAGATAGACAGAAAGAGACCCAGTACTTC. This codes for CASSQDRQKETQYF.

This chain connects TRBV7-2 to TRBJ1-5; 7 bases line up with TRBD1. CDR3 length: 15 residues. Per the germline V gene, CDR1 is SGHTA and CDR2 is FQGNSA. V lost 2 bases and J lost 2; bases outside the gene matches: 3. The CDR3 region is CASSLYTGGNQPQHF. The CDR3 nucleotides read TGTGCCAGCAGCTTATACACAGGGGGCAATCAGCCCCAGCATTTT.

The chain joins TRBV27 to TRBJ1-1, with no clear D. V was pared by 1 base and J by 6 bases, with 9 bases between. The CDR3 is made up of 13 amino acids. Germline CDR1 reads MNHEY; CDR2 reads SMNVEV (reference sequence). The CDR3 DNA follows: TGTGCCAGCAGTTTATTCTGGGCGGCTGAAGCTTTCTTT. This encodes CASSLFWAAEAFF.

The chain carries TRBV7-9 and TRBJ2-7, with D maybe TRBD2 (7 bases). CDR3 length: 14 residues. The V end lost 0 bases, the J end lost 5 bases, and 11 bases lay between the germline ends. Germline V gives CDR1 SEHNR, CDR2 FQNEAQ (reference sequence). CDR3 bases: TGTGCCAGCAGCTTAGCGGGCGGGGGCGACGAGCAGTACTTC. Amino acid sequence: CASSLAGGGDEQYF.

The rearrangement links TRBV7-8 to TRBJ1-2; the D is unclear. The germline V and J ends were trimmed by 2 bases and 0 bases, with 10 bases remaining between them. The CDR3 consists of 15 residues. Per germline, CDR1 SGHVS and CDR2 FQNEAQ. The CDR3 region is CASSLQAVSNYGYTF. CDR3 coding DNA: TGTGCCAGCAGCTTACAGGCAGTGTCTAACTATGGCTACACCTTC.

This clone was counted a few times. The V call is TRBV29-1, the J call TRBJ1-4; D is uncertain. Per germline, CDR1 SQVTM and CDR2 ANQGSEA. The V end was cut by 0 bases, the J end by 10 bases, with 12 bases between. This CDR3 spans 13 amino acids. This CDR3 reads CSVEDMGGGKLFF. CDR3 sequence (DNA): TGCAGCGTTGAAGATATGGGTGGCGGAAAACTGTTTTTT.

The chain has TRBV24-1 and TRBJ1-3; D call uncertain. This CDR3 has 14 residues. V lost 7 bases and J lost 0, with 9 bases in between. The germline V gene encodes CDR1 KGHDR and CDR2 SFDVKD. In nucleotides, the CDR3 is TGTGCCACCAGGGGGTTATTCTCTGGAAACACCATATATTTT. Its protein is CATRGLFSGNTIYF.

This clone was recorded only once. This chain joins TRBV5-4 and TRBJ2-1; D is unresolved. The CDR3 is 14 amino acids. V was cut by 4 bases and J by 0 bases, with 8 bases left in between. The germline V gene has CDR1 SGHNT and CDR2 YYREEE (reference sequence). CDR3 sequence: CASSPQNSYNEQFF. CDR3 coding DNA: TGTGCCAGCAGCCCCCAGAACTCCTACAATGAGCAGTTCTTC. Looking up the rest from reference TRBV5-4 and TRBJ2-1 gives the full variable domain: ETGVTQSPTHLIKTRGQQVTLRCSSQSGHNTVSWYQQALGQGPQFIFQYYREEENGRGNFPPRFSGLQFPNYSSELNVNALELDDSALYLCASSPQNSYNEQFFGPGTRLTVL.

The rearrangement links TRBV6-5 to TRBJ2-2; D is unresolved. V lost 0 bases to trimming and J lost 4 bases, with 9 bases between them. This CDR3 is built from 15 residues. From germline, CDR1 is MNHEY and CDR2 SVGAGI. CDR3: CASSYSGMLTGELFF. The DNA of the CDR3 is TGTGCCAGCAGTTACTCGGGTATGCTCACCGGGGAGCTGTTTTTT.

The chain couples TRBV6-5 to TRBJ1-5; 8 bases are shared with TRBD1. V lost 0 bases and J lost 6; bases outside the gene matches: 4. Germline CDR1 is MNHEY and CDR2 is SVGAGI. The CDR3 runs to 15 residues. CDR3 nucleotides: TGTGCCAGCAGTTACTCGATCACAGGGGGTCAGCCCCAGCATTTT. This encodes CASSYSITGGQPQHF.

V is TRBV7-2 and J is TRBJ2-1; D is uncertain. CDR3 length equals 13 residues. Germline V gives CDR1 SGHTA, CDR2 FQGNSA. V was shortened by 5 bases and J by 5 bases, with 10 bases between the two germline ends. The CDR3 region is CASSPPYHNEQFF. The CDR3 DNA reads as TGTGCCAGCAGCCCTCCGTATCACAATGAGCAGTTCTTC.

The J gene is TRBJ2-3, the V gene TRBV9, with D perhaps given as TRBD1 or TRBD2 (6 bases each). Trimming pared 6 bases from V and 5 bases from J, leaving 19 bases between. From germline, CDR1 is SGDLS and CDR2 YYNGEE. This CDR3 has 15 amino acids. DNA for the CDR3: TGTGCCAGCACCCTGGAAGGGGGGCCGGGAGATACGCAGTATTTT. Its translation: CASTLEGGPGDTQYF.

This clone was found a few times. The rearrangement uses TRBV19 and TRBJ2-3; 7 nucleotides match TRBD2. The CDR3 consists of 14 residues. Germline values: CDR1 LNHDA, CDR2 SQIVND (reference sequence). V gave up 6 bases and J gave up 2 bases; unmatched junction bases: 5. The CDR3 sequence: CASRGDYLTDTQYF. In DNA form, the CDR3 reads TGTGCCAGTAGAGGGGACTACCTCACAGATACGCAGTATTTT.

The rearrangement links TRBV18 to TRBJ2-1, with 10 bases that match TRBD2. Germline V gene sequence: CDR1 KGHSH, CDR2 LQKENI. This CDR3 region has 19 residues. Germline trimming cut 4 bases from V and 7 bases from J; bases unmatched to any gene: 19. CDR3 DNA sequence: TGTGCCAGCTCACGGCGTCTAGCGGGGGCCAAAGGCGGGAGGAATGAGCAGTTCTTC. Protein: CASSRRLAGAKGGRNEQFF.

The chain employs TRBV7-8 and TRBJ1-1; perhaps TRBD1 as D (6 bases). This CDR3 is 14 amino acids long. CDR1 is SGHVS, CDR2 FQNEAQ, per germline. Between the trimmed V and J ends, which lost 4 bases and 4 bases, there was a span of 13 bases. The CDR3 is CASSWDTWGTEAFF. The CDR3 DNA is TGTGCCAGCAGCTGGGACACCTGGGGCACTGAAGCTTTCTTT.

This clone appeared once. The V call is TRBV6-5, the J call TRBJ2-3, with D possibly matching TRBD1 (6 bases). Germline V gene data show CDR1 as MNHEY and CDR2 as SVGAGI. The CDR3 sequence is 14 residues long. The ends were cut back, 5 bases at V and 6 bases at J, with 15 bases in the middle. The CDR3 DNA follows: TGTGCCAGCAGTCGAAAAACAGGGCGGGATACGCAGTATTTT. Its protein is CASSRKTGRDTQYF.

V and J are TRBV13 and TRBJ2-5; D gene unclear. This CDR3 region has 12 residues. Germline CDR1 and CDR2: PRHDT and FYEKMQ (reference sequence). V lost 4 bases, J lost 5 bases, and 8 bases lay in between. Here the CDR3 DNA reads TGTGCCAGCAGCTCCCAGTGGGAGACCCAGTACTTC. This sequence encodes CASSSQWETQYF.

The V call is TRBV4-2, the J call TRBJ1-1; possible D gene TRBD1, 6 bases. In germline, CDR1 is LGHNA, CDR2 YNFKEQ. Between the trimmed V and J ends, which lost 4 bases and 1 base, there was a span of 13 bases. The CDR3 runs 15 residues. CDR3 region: CASSPRGPQNTEAFF. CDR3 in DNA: TGTGCCAGCAGCCCCAGGGGACCCCAGAACACTGAAGCTTTCTTT.

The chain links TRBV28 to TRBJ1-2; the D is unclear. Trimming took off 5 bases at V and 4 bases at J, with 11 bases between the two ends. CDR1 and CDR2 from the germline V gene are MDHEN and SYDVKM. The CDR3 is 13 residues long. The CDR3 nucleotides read TGTGCCAGCAGTACCGAGGGTTCCTATGGCTACACCTTC. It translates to CASSTEGSYGYTF.

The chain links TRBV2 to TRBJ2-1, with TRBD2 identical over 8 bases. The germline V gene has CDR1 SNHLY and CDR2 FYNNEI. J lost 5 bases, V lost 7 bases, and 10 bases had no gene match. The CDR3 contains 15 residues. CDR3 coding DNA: TGTGCCAGCACCAAAAGGGGGACTAGGGACAATGAGCAGTTCTTC. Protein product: CASTKRGTRDNEQFF.

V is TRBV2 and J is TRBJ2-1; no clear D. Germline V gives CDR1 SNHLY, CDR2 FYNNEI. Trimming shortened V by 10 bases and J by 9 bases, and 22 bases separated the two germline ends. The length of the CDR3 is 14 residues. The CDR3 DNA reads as TGTGCCACCTCTGGAAGACTTCTCTCCTTTGAGCAGTTCTTC. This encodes CATSGRLLSFEQFF.

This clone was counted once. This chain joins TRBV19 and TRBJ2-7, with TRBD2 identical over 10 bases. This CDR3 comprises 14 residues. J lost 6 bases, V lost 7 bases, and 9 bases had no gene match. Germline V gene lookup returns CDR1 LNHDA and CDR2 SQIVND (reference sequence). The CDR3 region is CASKDSSGRSEQYF. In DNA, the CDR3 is TGTGCCAGTAAGGACTCTAGCGGGAGATCCGAGCAGTACTTC.

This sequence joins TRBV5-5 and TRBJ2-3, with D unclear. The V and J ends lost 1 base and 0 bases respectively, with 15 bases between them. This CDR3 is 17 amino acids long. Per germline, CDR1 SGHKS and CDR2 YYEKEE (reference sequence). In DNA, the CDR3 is TGTGCCAGCAGCTTGCTGCCGTCGTACACTAGCACAGATACGCAGTATTTT. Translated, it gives CASSLLPSYTSTDTQYF.

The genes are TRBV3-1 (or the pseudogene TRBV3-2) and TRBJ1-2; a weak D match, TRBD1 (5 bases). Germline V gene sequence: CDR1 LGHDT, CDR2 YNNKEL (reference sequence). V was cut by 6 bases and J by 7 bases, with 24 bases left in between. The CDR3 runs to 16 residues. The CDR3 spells CASSLWGGESRGGYTF. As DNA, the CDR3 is TGTGCCAGCAGTCTCTGGGGCGGAGAAAGCCGGGGTGGCTACACCTTC.